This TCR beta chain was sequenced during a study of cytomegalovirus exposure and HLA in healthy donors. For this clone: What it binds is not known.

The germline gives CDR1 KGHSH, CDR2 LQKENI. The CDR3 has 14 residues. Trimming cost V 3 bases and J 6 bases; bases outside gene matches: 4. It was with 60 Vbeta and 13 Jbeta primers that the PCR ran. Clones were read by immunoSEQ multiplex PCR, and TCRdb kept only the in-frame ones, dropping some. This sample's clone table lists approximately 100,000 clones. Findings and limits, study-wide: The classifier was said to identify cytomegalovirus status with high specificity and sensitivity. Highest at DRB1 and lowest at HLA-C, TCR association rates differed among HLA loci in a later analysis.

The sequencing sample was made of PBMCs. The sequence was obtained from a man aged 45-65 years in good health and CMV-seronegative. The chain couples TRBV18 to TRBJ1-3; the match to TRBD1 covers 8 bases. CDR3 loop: CASSPTTGENTIYF. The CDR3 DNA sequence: TGTGCCAGCTCACCGACGACAGGGGAAAACACCATATATTTT. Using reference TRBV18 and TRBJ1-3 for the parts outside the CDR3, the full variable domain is NAGVMQNPRHLVRRRGQEARLRCSPMKGHSHVYWYRQLPEEGLKFMVYLQKENIIDESGMPKERFSAEFPKEGPSILRIQQVVRGDSAAYFCASSPTTGENTIYFGEGSWLTVV.